Listed below are T cell receptor beta chains from one sample, sequenced in a study of regulatory T cells in long-lasting Graves disease. TCRdb re-derived calls from the multiplex PCR reads in MiXCR, one entry per CDR3 protein. The sample holds approximately 230,000 distinct CDR3 sequences, 15% to 20% seen once. Sequencing was performed on peripheral blood mononuclear cells (PBMCs), taken at new diagnosis, from a patient treated with antithyroid drugs. All receptors come from a female donor with Graves disease. The CDR3 runs from the conserved cysteine through the conserved F or W. D genes are given only for firm matches. The size entry is marked missing in some rows and otherwise reads once, few, many or a size class.

cdr3_nt: TGTGCCAGCAGCGAGGATTTAGGGGACGGCGGCTACACCTTC
cdr3_aa: CASSEDLGDGGYTF
clone_size: many
v_call: TRBV2
j_call: TRBJ1-2
d_call: NA
cdr3_length: 14

cdr3_nt: TGTGCCAGCAGTTTTTCTAGCGGATACTACAATGAGCAGTTCTTC
cdr3_aa: CASSFSSGYYNEQFF
clone_size: many
v_call: TRBV12-3/TRBV12-4
j_call: TRBJ2-1
d_call: TRBD2
cdr3_length: 15

cdr3_nt: TGCAGCGTGGCCGGGACATATGGCTACACCTTC
cdr3_aa: CSVAGTYGYTF
clone_size: NA
v_call: TRBV29-1
j_call: TRBJ1-2
d_call: NA
cdr3_length: 11

cdr3_nt: TGTGCCAGCACCTCTCGACAGGGGGCCTTCACAGATACGCAGTATTTT
cdr3_aa: CASTSRQGAFTDTQYF
clone_size: many
v_call: TRBV12-3/TRBV12-4
j_call: TRBJ2-3
d_call: TRBD1
cdr3_length: 16

cdr3_nt: TGTGCCAGCACCCTAGAAGGGACTGAAGCTTTCTTT
cdr3_aa: CASTLEGTEAFF
clone_size: NA
v_call: TRBV2
j_call: TRBJ1-1
d_call: NA
cdr3_length: 12

cdr3_nt: TGCAGTGCTAGAGGGGGGACACTGGATACGCAGTATTTT
cdr3_aa: CSARGGTLDTQYF
clone_size: few
v_call: TRBV20-1
j_call: TRBJ2-3
d_call: NA
cdr3_length: 13

cdr3_nt: TGTGCCTGGACTAAGGCGGCGCCGAATTCACCCCTCCACTTT
cdr3_aa: CAWTKAAPNSPLHF
clone_size: many
v_call: TRBV30
j_call: TRBJ1-6
d_call: NA
cdr3_length: 14

cdr3_nt: TGTGCCAGCAGTGAATTGGGACAGGGGGCGTACGAGCAGTACTTC
cdr3_aa: CASSELGQGAYEQYF
clone_size: many
v_call: TRBV6-1
j_call: TRBJ2-7
d_call: TRBD1
cdr3_length: 15

cdr3_nt: TGTGCCAGCAGCGGACACCGTGAAGCTTTCTTT
cdr3_aa: CASSGHREAFF
clone_size: many
v_call: TRBV12-3/TRBV12-4
j_call: TRBJ1-1
d_call: NA
cdr3_length: 11

cdr3_nt: TGTGCCAGCAGCGTCACAGGGTTCCAAGAGACCCAGTACTTC
cdr3_aa: CASSVTGFQETQYF
clone_size: many
v_call: TRBV9
j_call: TRBJ2-5
d_call: NA
cdr3_length: 14

cdr3_nt: TGTGCCTGGAGGTTGCAGGAATTCACTGAAGCTTTCTTT
cdr3_aa: CAWRLQEFTEAFF
clone_size: many
v_call: TRBV30
j_call: TRBJ1-1
d_call: NA
cdr3_length: 13

cdr3_nt: TGTGCCAGCAGCTTAGAGCCGGAGGGAGCGATAGAGCAGTTCTTC
cdr3_aa: CASSLEPEGAIEQFF
clone_size: few
v_call: TRBV11-3
j_call: TRBJ2-1
d_call: NA
cdr3_length: 15

cdr3_nt: TGCGCCAGCAGCGTTGGACCGACCGCGGCTGGGGCCAACGTCCTGACTTTC
cdr3_aa: CASSVGPTAAGANVLTF
clone_size: many
v_call: TRBV5-1
j_call: TRBJ2-6
d_call: NA
cdr3_length: 17

cdr3_nt: TGTGCCAGCAGTCCAGAGGACAGCTCCTCCTTTTACAATGAGCAGTTCTTC
cdr3_aa: CASSPEDSSSFYNEQFF
clone_size: NA
v_call: TRBV28
j_call: TRBJ2-1
d_call: NA
cdr3_length: 17

cdr3_nt: TGTGCCAGCAGCCATCTAGAGGGAGACACTGAAGCTTTCTTT
cdr3_aa: CASSHLEGDTEAFF
clone_size: many
v_call: TRBV3-1
j_call: TRBJ1-1
d_call: NA
cdr3_length: 14

cdr3_nt: TGTGCCAGCAGCCCCGGCGTGAGGGCCGGCGAGCAGTACTTC
cdr3_aa: CASSPGVRAGEQYF
clone_size: many
v_call: TRBV5-4
j_call: TRBJ2-7
d_call: NA
cdr3_length: 14

cdr3_nt: TGCAGTGCTAGAGATTCGCGCGGGAGGGCCCTCTCCGAGCAGTACTTC
cdr3_aa: CSARDSRGRALSEQYF
clone_size: many
v_call: TRBV20-1
j_call: TRBJ2-7
d_call: TRBD2
cdr3_length: 16

cdr3_nt: TGTGCCAGCAGCTTACACAGGGATCAGCCCCAGCATTTT
cdr3_aa: CASSLHRDQPQHF
clone_size: many
v_call: TRBV11-2
j_call: TRBJ1-5
d_call: NA
cdr3_length: 13

cdr3_nt: TGTGCCAGCAGTTACGGCAGGATACGAACCGAGCGGTACTTC
cdr3_aa: CASSYGRIRTERYF
clone_size: NA
v_call: TRBV6-2/TRBV6-3
j_call: TRBJ2-7
d_call: NA
cdr3_length: 14

cdr3_nt: TGCAGTGCTAGAGCGGCTAGCGGGCCTAGCACAGATACGCAGTATTTT
cdr3_aa: CSARAASGPSTDTQYF
clone_size: many
v_call: TRBV20-1
j_call: TRBJ2-3
d_call: TRBD2
cdr3_length: 16

cdr3_nt: TGTGCCAGCAGCCGACAGGAGGGCTACGAGCAGTACTTC
cdr3_aa: CASSRQEGYEQYF
clone_size: few
v_call: TRBV6-2/TRBV6-3
j_call: TRBJ2-7
d_call: NA
cdr3_length: 13

cdr3_nt: TGTGCCAGTAGTCGCTCAGGGGTAGGGAATACGCAGTATTTT
cdr3_aa: CASSRSGVGNTQYF
clone_size: many
v_call: TRBV19
j_call: TRBJ2-3
d_call: NA
cdr3_length: 14

cdr3_nt: TGTGCCATCAGAGGGGCGGGAGCGGAGGAAGTGATCACAGATACGCAGTATTTT
cdr3_aa: CAIRGAGAEEVITDTQYF
clone_size: many
v_call: TRBV10-3
j_call: TRBJ2-3
d_call: TRBD2
cdr3_length: 18

cdr3_nt: TGTGCCAGCAGCGCTACTTCAGACAGGGGGACCTACAATGAGCAGTTCTTC
cdr3_aa: CASSATSDRGTYNEQFF
clone_size: many
v_call: TRBV7-9
j_call: TRBJ2-1
d_call: TRBD1
cdr3_length: 17

cdr3_nt: TGTGCCATCAGTGAGGGAACTAGCGGCTTTCCAGAGACCCAGTACTTC
cdr3_aa: CAISEGTSGFPETQYF
clone_size: many
v_call: TRBV10-3
j_call: TRBJ2-5
d_call: TRBD2
cdr3_length: 16

cdr3_nt: TGTGCCAGCAGTTCTCACCACGGACAGCACACTGAAGCTTTCTTT
cdr3_aa: CASSSHHGQHTEAFF
clone_size: many
v_call: TRBV28
j_call: TRBJ1-1
d_call: NA
cdr3_length: 15

cdr3_nt: TGTGCCAGCAGCAGACAGTCCTTTAATGAAAAACTGTTTTTT
cdr3_aa: CASSRQSFNEKLFF
clone_size: many
v_call: TRBV12-3/TRBV12-4
j_call: TRBJ1-4
d_call: NA
cdr3_length: 14

cdr3_nt: TGTGCCACCAGCAGAGATATCGGGCAAGAGACCCAGTACTTC
cdr3_aa: CATSRDIGQETQYF
clone_size: many
v_call: TRBV15
j_call: TRBJ2-5
d_call: NA
cdr3_length: 14

cdr3_nt: TGTGCCAGCAGCTTTGACCCGGGACAGGGCTATCAGCCCCAGCATTTT
cdr3_aa: CASSFDPGQGYQPQHF
clone_size: many
v_call: TRBV7-8
j_call: TRBJ1-5
d_call: TRBD1
cdr3_length: 16

cdr3_nt: TGTGCCAGCGCCAAAGAGAGGGGGAATGAAAAACTGTTTTTT
cdr3_aa: CASAKERGNEKLFF
clone_size: many
v_call: TRBV7-9
j_call: TRBJ1-4
d_call: NA
cdr3_length: 14

cdr3_nt: TGTGCCACCGGACTTTACAATGAGCAGTTCTTC
cdr3_aa: CATGLYNEQFF
clone_size: many
v_call: TRBV24-1
j_call: TRBJ2-1
d_call: NA
cdr3_length: 11

cdr3_nt: TGCAGTGCTCGCCCCGGGACCGCAGATACGCAGTATTTT
cdr3_aa: CSARPGTADTQYF
clone_size: many
v_call: TRBV20-1
j_call: TRBJ2-3
d_call: NA
cdr3_length: 13